This section outlines one TCR beta chain sequence together with its context. Its antigen is not known. Sequencing used immunoSEQ multiplex PCR; TCRdb keeps in-frame clones, though not all of them. The sample contains more than 150,000 clones, 90% to 95% of which appear only once. The data were obtained in a study of T cell responses to AZD1222 COVID-19 vaccine. Findings and limits, study-wide: In a largely white British group with more females than males, clonal diversity was possibly underestimated. Repertoire sampling was restricted to post-peak T cell response timepoints. Only 5 or 6 people who got AZD1222 tested seropositive at baseline.

The V gene's germline CDR1 is SQVTM and CDR2 ANQGSEA. CDR3 length: 13 residues. The J segment lost 0 bases and the V segment lost 7 bases, leaving 5 bases of the junction unmatched. V and J are TRBV29-1 and TRBJ1-1, with 7 nucleotides matching TRBD1. Sequencing was performed on peripheral blood, taken on day 0 of AZD1222 vaccination. This receptor was taken from an adult in good health. In DNA, the CDR3 is TGCAGCGGAAGCAGGGGGATGAACACTGAAGCTTTCTTT. Translating it yields CSGSRGMNTEAFF.